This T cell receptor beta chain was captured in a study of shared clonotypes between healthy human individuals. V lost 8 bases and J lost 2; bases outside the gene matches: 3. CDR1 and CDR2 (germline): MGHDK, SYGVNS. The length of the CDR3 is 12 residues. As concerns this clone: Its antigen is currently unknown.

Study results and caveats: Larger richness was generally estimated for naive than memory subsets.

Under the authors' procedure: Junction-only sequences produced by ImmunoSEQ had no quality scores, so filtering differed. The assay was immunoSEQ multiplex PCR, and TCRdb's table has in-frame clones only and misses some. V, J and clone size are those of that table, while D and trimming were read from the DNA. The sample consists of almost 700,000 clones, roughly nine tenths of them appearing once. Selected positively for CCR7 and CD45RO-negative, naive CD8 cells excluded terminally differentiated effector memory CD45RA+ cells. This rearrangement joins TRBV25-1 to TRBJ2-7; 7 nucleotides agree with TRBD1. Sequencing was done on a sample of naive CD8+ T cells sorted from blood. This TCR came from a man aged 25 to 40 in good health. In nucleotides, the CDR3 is TGTGCCAGCGCTGGGACAGCCTACGAGCAGTACTTC. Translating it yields CASAGTAYEQYF.